This entry lists 10 T cell receptor beta chains sequenced from one sample in a study of cytomegalovirus exposure and HLA in healthy donors (dated by TCRdb to the late 2010s). The library was produced with the immunoSEQ multiplex PCR assay. A mixture of 60 forward primers for TCR Vbeta segments and 13 reverse primers for TCR Jbeta segments was used in the multiplex PCR. What TCRdb holds here is the immuneACCESS table cut down to in-frame rearrangements. Part of the clones is not present; checked against another copy, under half of the missing clones reflect an unresolved V gene, and the others are unexplained. This sample has tens of thousands of clones in its table, and 70% to 80% of those were observed once. The ten biggest clones cover 3.5% to 4.5% of the sample. The specimen was PBMCs. These receptors originate from a man aged 25-45 years in good health and CMV-seronegative.

The chain links TRBV6-1 to TRBJ1-3; a possible D gene is TRBD1 (5 bases). The germline gives CDR1 MNHNS, CDR2 SASEGT. This CDR3 contains 15 residues. Trimming stripped 2 bases from V and 0 bases from J, with 8 bases between. In DNA, the CDR3 is TGTGCCAGCAGTGAATACAGGATCTCTGGAAACACCATATATTTT. Amino acid sequence: CASSEYRISGNTIYF.

This clone turned up a few times. The chain is built from TRBV13 and TRBJ2-3; TRBD2 might be the D (5 bases). The V and J ends lost 8 bases and 4 bases respectively, with 13 bases between them. The CDR3 has 13 residues. Per germline, CDR1 PRHDT and CDR2 FYEKMQ (reference sequence). The CDR3 DNA follows: TGTGCCAGCCTCCGGGGTGGAGCAGATACGCAGTATTTT. Its translation: CASLRGGADTQYF. The variable domain in full, completed from reference TRBV13 and TRBJ2-3, reads AAGVIQSPRHLIKEKRETATLKCYPIPRHDTVYWYQQGPGQDPQFLISFYEKMQSDKGSIPDRFSAQQFSDYHSELNMSSLELGDSALYFCASLRGGADTQYFGPGTRLTVL.

This clone was detected only a few times. J is TRBJ2-1 and V is TRBV5-1, with D possibly matching TRBD2 (6 bases). The V gene's germline CDR1 is SGHRS and CDR2 YFSETQ. Deletions cut 4 bases from V and 4 bases from J, with 15 bases between. This CDR3 comprises 15 residues. The DNA of the CDR3 is TGCGCCAGCAGCCCGACGGGAGCTGAGTACAATGAGCAGTTCTTC. Its translation: CASSPTGAEYNEQFF.

The chain links TRBV5-4 to TRBJ1-1; a weak D match, TRBD1 (6 bases). The V gene lost 1 base and the J gene lost 4 bases, with 11 bases spanning the gap. This CDR3 spans 14 amino acids. Germline V gene lookup returns CDR1 SGHNT and CDR2 YYREEE (reference sequence). CDR3 loop: CASSLLGGFTEAFF. The CDR3 DNA is TGTGCCAGCAGCTTGTTAGGGGGTTTCACTGAAGCTTTCTTT.

This clone was seen more than once but under ten times. The chain combines TRBV10-3 with TRBJ1-1, with TRBD1 as a possible D gene (5 bases). This CDR3 has 14 amino acids. CDR1 ENHRY and CDR2 SYGVKD come from the germline V gene. The ends were cut back, 0 bases at V and 9 bases at J, with 14 bases in the middle. This CDR3 is CAISESTLGGKAFF. The CDR3 DNA follows: TGTGCCATCAGTGAGTCGACCCTGGGGGGGAAAGCTTTCTTT.

This clone was detected once. The J gene is TRBJ1-5, the V gene TRBV10-3; D perhaps matches TRBD1 (5 bases). There are 14 residues in the CDR3. The V end lost 3 bases, the J end lost 6 bases, and 12 bases lay between the germline ends. CDR1 ENHRY and CDR2 SYGVKD come from the germline V gene. CDR3 in DNA: TGTGCCATCAGTGAAGGGCAGGGTGGTCAGCCCCAGCATTTT. Protein product: CAISEGQGGQPQHF.

The count of this clone is one. J is TRBJ2-1 and V is TRBV6-1, with 11 nucleotides matching TRBD2. Germline assignment: CDR1 MNHNS and CDR2 SASEGT. The V gene end was trimmed by 6 bases and the J gene end by 7 bases; junction bases not matched to a gene: 5. The CDR3 runs 14 residues. The CDR3 DNA follows: TGTGCCAGCAGGGGTAGCGGGGGGGTTAATGAGCAGTTCTTC. It specifies CASRGSGGVNEQFF.

Concerning this clone itself: Its ends do not fully match the called genes, so a read error is possible. V gene TRBV7-7 combines with J gene TRBJ2-1; TRBD2 matches 11 bases. This CDR3 is built from 15 residues. Germline assignment: CDR1 SSHAT and CDR2 FNYEAQ (reference sequence). The CDR3 loop reads CASSAGTSGYNEQFF. The CDR3 nucleotides read TGTGCTAGCAGCGCCGGGACTAGCGGCTACAATGAGCAGTTCTTC.

This clone was counted a few times. The V and J genes are TRBV7-9 and TRBJ1-4, with D possibly TRBD1 on 5 matching bases. The CDR3 length is 16 residues. CDR1 and CDR2 (germline): SEHNR, FQNEAQ (reference sequence). V was clipped by 5 bases and J by 0 bases, with 13 bases between them. CDR3: CASSAVDSPTNEKLFF. The DNA for the CDR3 is TGTGCCAGCAGCGCTGTCGACAGTCCAACTAATGAAAAACTGTTTTTT. Using reference TRBV7-9 and TRBJ1-4 for the parts outside the CDR3, the full variable domain is DTGVSQNPRHKITKRGQNVTFRCDPISEHNRLYWYRQTLGQGPEFLTYFQNEAQLEKSRLLSDRFSAERPKGSFSTLEIQRTEQGDSAMYLCASSAVDSPTNEKLFFGSGTQLSVL.

J is TRBJ2-5 and V is TRBV19; 7 bases map to TRBD2. The ends lost 3 bases at V and 4 bases at J; junction bases unmatched: 23. The CDR3 has 20 amino acids. In germline, CDR1 is LNHDA, CDR2 SQIVND (reference sequence). CDR3 coding DNA: TGTGCCAGTAGTATGATGGAGAGGAGCGGGGAACGAAAAAGGGGAGAGACCCAGTACTTC. As protein: CASSMMERSGERKRGETQYF.